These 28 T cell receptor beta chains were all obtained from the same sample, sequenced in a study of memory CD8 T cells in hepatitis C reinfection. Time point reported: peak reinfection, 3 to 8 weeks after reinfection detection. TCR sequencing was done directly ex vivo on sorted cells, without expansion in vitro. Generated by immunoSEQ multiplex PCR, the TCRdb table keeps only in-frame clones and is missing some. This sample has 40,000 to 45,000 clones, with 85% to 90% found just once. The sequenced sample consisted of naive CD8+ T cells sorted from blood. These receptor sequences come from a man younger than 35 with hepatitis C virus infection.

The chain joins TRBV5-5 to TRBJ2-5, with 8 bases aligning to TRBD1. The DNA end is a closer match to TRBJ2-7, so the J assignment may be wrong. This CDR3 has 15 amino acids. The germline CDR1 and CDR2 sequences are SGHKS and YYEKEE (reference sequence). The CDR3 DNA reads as TGTGCCAGCAGCTTGGTTCCAGGGGGCGCCTACGAGCAGTACTTC. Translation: CASSLVPGGAYEQYF.

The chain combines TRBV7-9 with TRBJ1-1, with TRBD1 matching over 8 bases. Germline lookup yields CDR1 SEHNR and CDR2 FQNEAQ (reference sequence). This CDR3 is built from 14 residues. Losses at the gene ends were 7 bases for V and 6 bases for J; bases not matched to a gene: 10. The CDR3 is CASIPSDRVPEAFF. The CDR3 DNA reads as TGTGCCAGCATCCCGTCGGACAGGGTCCCTGAAGCTTTCTTT.

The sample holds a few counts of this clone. Written as DNA, the CDR3 is TGTGCCAGCAGTTACTCTCTACAGTTAGAAGAAAAACTGTTTTTT. This gives the protein CASSYSLQLEEKLFF. The chain links TRBV6-6 to TRBJ1-4, with D unresolved. Germline CDR1 MNHNY, CDR2 SVGAGI (reference sequence). This CDR3 is built from 15 residues. Trimming removed 0 bases at V and 8 bases at J, with 13 bases between.

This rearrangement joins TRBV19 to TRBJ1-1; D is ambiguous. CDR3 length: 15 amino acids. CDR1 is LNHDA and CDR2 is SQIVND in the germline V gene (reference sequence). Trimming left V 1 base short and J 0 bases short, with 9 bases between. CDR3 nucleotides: TGTGCCAGTAGTATAGGTACGGTAATGAACACTGAAGCTTTCTTT. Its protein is CASSIGTVMNTEAFF.

CDR3 loop: CASSDTGMENEQFF. Written as DNA, the CDR3 is TGTGCCAGCAGCGACACAGGGATGGAGAATGAGCAGTTCTTC. The chain has TRBV5-4 and TRBJ2-1; D may be TRBD1 (6 bases). Looked up from germline, CDR1 is SGHNT and CDR2 is YYREEE (reference sequence). CDR3 size: 14 residues. Trimming took 4 bases from V and 7 from J, leaving 15 bases between them.

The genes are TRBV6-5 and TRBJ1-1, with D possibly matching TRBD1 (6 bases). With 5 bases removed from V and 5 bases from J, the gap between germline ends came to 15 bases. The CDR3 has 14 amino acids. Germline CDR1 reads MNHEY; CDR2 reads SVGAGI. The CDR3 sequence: CASSHQGIGTEAFF. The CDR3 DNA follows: TGTGCCAGCAGTCATCAGGGGATCGGAACTGAAGCTTTCTTT.

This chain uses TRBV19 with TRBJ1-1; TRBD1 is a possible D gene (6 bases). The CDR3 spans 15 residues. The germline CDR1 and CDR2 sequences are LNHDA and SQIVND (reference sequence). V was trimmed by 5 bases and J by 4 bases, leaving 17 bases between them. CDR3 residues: CASSLTGIGATEAFF. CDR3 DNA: TGTGCCAGTAGTCTTACAGGGATAGGGGCCACTGAAGCTTTCTTT.

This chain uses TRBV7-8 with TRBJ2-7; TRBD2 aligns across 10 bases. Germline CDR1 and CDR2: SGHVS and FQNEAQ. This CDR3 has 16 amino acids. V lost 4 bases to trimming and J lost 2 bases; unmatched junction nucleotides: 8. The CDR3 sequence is CASSSKLAGSPYEQYF. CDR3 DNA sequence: TGTGCCAGCAGCTCAAAACTAGCGGGGTCCCCCTACGAGCAGTACTTC.

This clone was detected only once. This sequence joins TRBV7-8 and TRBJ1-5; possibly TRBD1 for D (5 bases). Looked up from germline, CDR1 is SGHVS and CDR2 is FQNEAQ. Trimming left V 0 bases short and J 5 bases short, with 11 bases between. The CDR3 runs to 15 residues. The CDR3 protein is CASSLAGDLDQPQHF. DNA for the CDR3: TGTGCCAGCAGCTTAGCGGGGGACTTAGATCAGCCCCAGCATTTT.

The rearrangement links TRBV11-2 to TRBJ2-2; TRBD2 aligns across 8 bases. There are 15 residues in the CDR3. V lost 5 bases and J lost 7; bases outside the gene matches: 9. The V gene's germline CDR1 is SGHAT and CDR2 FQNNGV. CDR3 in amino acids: CASSLGTSSHGELFF. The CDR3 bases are TGTGCCAGCAGCCTGGGGACTAGTTCCCACGGGGAGCTGTTTTTT.

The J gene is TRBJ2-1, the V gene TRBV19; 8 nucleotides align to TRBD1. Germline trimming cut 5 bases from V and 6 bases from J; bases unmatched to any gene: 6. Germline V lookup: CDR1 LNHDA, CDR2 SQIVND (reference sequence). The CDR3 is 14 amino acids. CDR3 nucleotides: TGTGCCAGTAGTTCCCAGGGGGCGCCCAATGAGCAGTTCTTC. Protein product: CASSSQGAPNEQFF.

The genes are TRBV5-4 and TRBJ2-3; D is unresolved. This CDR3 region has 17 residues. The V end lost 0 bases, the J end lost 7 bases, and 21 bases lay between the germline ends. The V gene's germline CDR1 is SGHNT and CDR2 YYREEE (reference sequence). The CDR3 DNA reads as TGTGCCAGCAGCTTGGATTCGTCCTCCGGCCCTAGTAATACGCAGTATTTT. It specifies CASSLDSSSGPSNTQYF.

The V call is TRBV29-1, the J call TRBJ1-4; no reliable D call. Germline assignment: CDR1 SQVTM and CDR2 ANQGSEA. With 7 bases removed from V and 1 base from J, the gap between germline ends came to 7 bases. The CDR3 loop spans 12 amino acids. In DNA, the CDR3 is TGCAGCGCCCGAGTAACTAATGAAAAACTGTTTTTT. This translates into CSARVTNEKLFF.

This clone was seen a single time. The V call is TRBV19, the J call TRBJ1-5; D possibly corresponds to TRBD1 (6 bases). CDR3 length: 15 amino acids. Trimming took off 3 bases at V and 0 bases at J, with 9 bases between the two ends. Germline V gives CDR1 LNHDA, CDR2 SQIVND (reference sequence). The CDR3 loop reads CASSMGTNSNQPQHF. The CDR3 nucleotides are TGTGCCAGTAGTATGGGGACAAATAGCAATCAGCCCCAGCATTTT.

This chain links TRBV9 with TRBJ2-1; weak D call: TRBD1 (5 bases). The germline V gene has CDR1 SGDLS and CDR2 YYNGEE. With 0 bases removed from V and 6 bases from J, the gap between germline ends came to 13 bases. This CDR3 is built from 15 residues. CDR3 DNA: TGTGCCAGCAGCGTAGACCTAGGGGTCGCCAATGAGCAGTTCTTC. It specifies CASSVDLGVANEQFF.

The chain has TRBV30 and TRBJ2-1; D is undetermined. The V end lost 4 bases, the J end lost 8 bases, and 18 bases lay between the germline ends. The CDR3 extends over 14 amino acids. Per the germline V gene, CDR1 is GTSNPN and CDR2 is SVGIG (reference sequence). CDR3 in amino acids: CAWTLTGLVDEQFF. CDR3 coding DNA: TGTGCCTGGACCTTAACGGGTTTGGTGGATGAGCAGTTCTTC.

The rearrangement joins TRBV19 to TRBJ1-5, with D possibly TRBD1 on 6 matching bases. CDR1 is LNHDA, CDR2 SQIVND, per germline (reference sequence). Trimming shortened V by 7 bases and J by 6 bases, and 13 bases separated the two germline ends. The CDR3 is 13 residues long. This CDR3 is CASNPGTSQPQHF. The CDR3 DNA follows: TGTGCCAGTAACCCAGGGACAAGTCAGCCCCAGCATTTT.

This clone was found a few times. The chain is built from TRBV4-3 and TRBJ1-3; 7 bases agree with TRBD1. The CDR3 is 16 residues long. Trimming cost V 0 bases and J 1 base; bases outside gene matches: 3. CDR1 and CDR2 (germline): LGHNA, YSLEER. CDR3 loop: CASSQETRGSGNTIYF. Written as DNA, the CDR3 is TGCGCCAGCAGCCAAGAGACCAGGGGGTCTGGAAACACCATATATTTT.

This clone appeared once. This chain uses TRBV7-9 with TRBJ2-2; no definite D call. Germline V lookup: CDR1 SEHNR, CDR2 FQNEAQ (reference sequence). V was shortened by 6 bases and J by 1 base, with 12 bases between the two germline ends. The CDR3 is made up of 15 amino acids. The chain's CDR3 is CASSALSENTGELFF. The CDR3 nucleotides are TGTGCCAGCAGTGCCCTCAGCGAGAACACCGGGGAGCTGTTTTTT.

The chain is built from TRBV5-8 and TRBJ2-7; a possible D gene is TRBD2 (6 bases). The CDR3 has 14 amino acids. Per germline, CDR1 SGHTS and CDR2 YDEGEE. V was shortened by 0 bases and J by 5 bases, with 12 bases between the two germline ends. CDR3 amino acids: CASSLGQRGDEQYV. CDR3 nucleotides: TGTGCCAGCAGCTTGGGTCAGCGCGGGGACGAGCAGTACGTC.

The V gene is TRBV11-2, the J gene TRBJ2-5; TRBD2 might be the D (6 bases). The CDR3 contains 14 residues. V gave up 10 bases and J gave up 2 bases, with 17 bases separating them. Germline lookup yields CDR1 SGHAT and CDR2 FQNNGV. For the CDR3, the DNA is TGTGCCACCACCGGTCTAGCGTCTCAAGAGACCCAGTACTTC. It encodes CATTGLASQETQYF.

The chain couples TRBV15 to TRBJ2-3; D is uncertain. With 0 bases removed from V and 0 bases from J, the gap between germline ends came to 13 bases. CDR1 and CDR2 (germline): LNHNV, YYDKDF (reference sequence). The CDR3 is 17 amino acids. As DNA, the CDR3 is TGTGCCACCAGCAGAGATGCTGCGGCCATGAGCACAGATACGCAGTATTTT. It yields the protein CATSRDAAAMSTDTQYF. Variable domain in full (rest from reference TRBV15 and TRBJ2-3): DAMVIQNPRYQVTQFGKPVTLSCSQTLNHNVMYWYQQKSSQAPKLLFHYYDKDFNNEADTPDNFQSRRPNTSFCFLDIRSPGLGDTAMYLCATSRDAAAMSTDTQYFGPGTRLTVL.

CDR3 protein: CASSPNTGGGETQYF. The CDR3 DNA reads as TGTGCCAGCAGTCCCAATACAGGGGGCGGGGAGACCCAGTACTTC. The chain recombines TRBV27 with TRBJ2-5; 9 bases fit TRBD1. The CDR3 spans 15 residues. The germline V gene has CDR1 MNHEY and CDR2 SMNVEV (reference sequence). V gave up 5 bases and J gave up 5 bases; unmatched junction bases: 9.

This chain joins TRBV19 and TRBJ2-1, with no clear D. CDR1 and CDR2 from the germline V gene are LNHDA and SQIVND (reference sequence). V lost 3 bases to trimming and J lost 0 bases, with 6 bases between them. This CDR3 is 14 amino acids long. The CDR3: CASSMVSSYNEQFF. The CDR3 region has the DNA TGTGCCAGTAGTATGGTCAGCTCCTACAATGAGCAGTTCTTC.

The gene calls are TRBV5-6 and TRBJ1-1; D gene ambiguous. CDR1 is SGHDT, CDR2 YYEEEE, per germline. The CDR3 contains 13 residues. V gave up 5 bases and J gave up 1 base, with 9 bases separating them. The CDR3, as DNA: TGTGCCAGCAGTTACGATAGGAACACTGAAGCTTTCTTT. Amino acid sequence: CASSYDRNTEAFF.

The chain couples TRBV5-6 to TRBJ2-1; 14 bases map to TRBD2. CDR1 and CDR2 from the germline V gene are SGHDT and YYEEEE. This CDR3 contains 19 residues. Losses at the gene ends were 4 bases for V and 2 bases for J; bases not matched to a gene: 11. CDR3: CASSMDGTSGRGTYNEQFF. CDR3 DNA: TGTGCCAGCAGCATGGACGGGACTAGCGGGAGAGGAACCTACAATGAGCAGTTCTTC.

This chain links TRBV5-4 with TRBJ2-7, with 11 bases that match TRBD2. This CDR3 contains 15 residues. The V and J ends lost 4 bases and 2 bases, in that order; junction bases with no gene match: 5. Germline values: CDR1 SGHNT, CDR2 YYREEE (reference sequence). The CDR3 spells CASSGGTSGPYEQYF. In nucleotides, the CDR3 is TGTGCCAGCAGCGGCGGGACTAGCGGACCCTACGAGCAGTACTTC.

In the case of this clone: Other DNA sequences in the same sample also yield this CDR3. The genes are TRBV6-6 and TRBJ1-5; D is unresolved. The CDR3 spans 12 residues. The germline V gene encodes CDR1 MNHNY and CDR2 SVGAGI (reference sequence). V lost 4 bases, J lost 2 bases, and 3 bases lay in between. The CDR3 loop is CASSSGNQPQHF. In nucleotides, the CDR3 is TGTGCCAGCAGTTCAGGCAATCAGCCCCAGCATTTT.